This TCR beta chain was profiled in a study of T cell repertoires in cytomegalovirus infection. Study in general: Recently identified HLA-C-restricted CMV epitopes and well-studied HLA-B-restricted CMV epitopes were used by the study. CMV infection and matching HLA type were both indicated by public TCR beta signatures.

Of note for this clonotype: The antigen is undetermined.

TCRdb redid the calling of the reads with MiXCR, one entry per CDR3 protein. The table has some 920,000 distinct CDR3 sequences, under 40% seen once; the top ten hold around an eighth. Study-wide findings and caveats: Predominance within the ex vivo response was attributable to HLA-C-restricted CMV-specific TCR beta clonotypes.

V gave up 2 bases and J gave up 8 bases, with 14 bases separating them. Per germline, CDR1 SGHNT and CDR2 YYREEE (reference sequence). This CDR3 contains 14 residues. This specimen was cultured CD8+ T cells from PBMCs, taken from culture after CMV antigen stimulation. The receptor's source is a human donor in good health (CMV status not recorded). Some clones in this sample may be carry-over from other donors' samples. The chain links TRBV5-4 to TRBJ2-1; possible D gene TRBD1, 5 bases. CDR3 sequence reads: CASSFTGIWDEQFF. The CDR3 nucleotides are TGTGCCAGCAGCTTCACAGGAATATGGGATGAGCAGTTCTTC.